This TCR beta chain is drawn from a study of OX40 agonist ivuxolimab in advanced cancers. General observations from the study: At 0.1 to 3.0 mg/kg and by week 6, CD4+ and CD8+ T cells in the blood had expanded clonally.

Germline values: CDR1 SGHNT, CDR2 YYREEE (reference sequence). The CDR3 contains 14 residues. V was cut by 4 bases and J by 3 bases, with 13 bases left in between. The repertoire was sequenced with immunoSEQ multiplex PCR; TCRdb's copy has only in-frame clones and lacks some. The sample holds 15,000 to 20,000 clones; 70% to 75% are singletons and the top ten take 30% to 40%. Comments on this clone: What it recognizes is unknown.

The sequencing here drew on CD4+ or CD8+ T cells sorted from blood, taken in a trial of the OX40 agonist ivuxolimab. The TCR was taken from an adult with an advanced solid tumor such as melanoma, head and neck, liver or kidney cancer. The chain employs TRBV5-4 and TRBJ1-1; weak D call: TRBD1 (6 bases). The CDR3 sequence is CASSHGGPDTEAFF. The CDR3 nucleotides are TGTGCCAGCAGCCACGGGGGGCCCGACACTGAAGCTTTCTTT. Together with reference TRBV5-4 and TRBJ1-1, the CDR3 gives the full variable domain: ETGVTQSPTHLIKTRGQQVTLRCSSQSGHNTVSWYQQALGQGPQFIFQYYREEENGRGNFPPRFSGLQFPNYSSELNVNALELDDSALYLCASSHGGPDTEAFFGQGTRLTVV.